This TCR beta chain comes out of a study of cytomegalovirus exposure and HLA in healthy donors. This clone was counted a few times. The antigen is not known. Notes on the study in general: Later analysis placed DRB1 highest and HLA-C lowest in TCR association rates, which differed by HLA locus.

The primer mix had 60 Vbeta and 13 Jbeta primers. Data came from immunoSEQ multiplex PCR; TCRdb stores just in-frame clones and leaves some out. The sample lists more than 110,000 clones; about four fifths were seen once. The source material was PBMCs. This clonotype was obtained from a middle-aged man in good health and CMV-seropositive.

As DNA, the CDR3 is TGTGCCTGGAGTACAGGGTTGGGCACCGGGGAGCTGTTTTTT. Translation: CAWSTGLGTGELFF. The chain couples TRBV30 to TRBJ2-2; D may be TRBD1 (6 bases). V was cut by 2 bases and J by 4 bases, with 11 bases left in between. CDR3 length equals 14 residues. In germline, CDR1 is GTSNPN, CDR2 SVGIG (reference sequence).